This T cell receptor beta chain derives from a study of cytomegalovirus exposure and HLA in healthy donors. 13 Jbeta primers and 60 Vbeta primers were used for the PCR. The method was immunoSEQ multiplex PCR; TCRdb's version includes in-frame clones alone and lacks a portion of them. Of some 150,000 clones listed, about four fifths are singletons. This CDR3 has 19 amino acids. Germline-derived CDR1 and CDR2 are SNHLY and FYNNEI. V lost 6 bases to trimming and J lost 1 base, with 27 bases between them. The specimen was PBMCs. V gene TRBV2 combines with J gene TRBJ1-1, with a weak D call TRBD1 (5 bases). The origin of this receptor is a man aged 45-60 years in good health and CMV-seropositive. In DNA, the CDR3 is TGTGCCAGCAGCCTTGACCGGCGAAGGGGAAGATCCGAGAACACTGAAGCTTTCTTT. The encoded protein is CASSLDRRRGRSENTEAFF. The full variable domain, with the rest looked up from reference TRBV2 and TRBJ1-1, is EPEVTQTPSHQVTQMGQEVILRCVPISNHLYFYWYRQILGQKVEFLVSFYNNEISEKSEIFDDQFSVERPDGSNFTLKIRSTKLEDSAMYFCASSLDRRRGRSENTEAFFGQGTRLTVV.